The sequence of this TCR beta chain was determined in a study of CD8+ T cells in alopecia areata. The authors extracted RNA and reverse transcribed it into cDNA as the sequencing template. Clones were read by immunoSEQ multiplex PCR, and TCRdb kept only the in-frame ones, dropping some. The table lists about 180,000 clones, 59% of them singletons. The CDR3 loop spans 15 amino acids. V was cut by 8 bases and J by 8 bases, with 19 bases left in between. The germline V gene has CDR1 SNHLY and CDR2 FYNNEI. Sequenced material: CD4+ T cells sorted from blood, taken at week 0. The receptor was isolated from a human donor with alopecia areata. The rearrangement joins TRBV2 to TRBJ1-6; a weak D match, TRBD1 (6 bases). CDR3 sequence (DNA): TGTGCCAGCCAGGACAGTTACGGAGATTATTCACCCCTCCACTTT. Its translation: CASQDSYGDYSPLHF.